This T cell receptor beta chain was sequenced during a study of cytomegalovirus exposure and HLA in healthy donors (TCRdb year 2017). In the study overall: According to an earlier analysis of a few hundred of the donors, roughly 180 million T cells yielded roughly 110 million unique TCR beta sequences and approximately 280 Gb of sequence data. An early release that covered more than 550 HLA-typed donors contained around 330 gigabases of sequencing data and 85 million to 100 million unique TCR sequences. Among the approximately 420 genotyped donors, around 81% belonged to the genetic ancestry cluster associated with self-reported Caucasian donors. The study aimed to test whether signatures of past pathogen exposure could be identified by cataloging public T cell receptors. Using immunosequencing, the study profiled T cell repertoires from roughly 650 subjects and related those repertoires to cytomegalovirus serostatus. Along with the 666-subject first cohort, a separate validation cohort of over 90 different subjects was used. The study combined high-throughput TCR immunosequencing, statistical association of individual TCRs with disease status, and machine learning to predict cytomegalovirus infection status. In a later analysis, previously published TCR beta repertoires from about 670 donors were re-analyzed and high-resolution HLA genotyping was added so that TCR occurrence patterns could be studied. In the later analysis, no new phenotypic data were used to find candidate immune exposures; instead, reliance was placed on TCR beta sequences and their occurrence across donors. In an earlier analysis of a few hundred of the donors, high-throughput TCR beta sequencing was used to judge whether each TCR beta V gene segment behaved as functional or pseudogenic. Donor age, sex, ethnicity and CMV serostatus were compiled alongside the repertoire data. Genome-wide SNP genotypes for about 60% of the 666 donors were used in a later genetic analysis, which treated that subset as a discovery cohort. Every discovery cohort repertoire had been produced on one sequencing platform. Class I and class II HLA loci were covered by the typing at four-digit resolution. Typing coverage differed by locus: A, B, C, DRB1 and DQB1 were typed in roughly 620-630 donors, DQA1 in 500 to 550, DPA1 in some 610, and DPB1 in 472. Five DR-DQ haplotypes were handled as single units for association and clustering, since linkage in the cohort was strong. On average, roughly 200,000 unique TCR beta nucleotide sequences were sequenced per donor among 350 to 400 genotyped donors of the cohort, with roughly a sixth of those sequences being non-productive. Study-level results and caveats: Across donors, most TCR sequences were observed very rarely, whereas some public TCRs were present in many individuals. In an earlier analysis of a few hundred of the donors, most TCR beta V segments were observed in productive rearrangements about 90% or about 30% of the time, broadly matching IMGT annotations. Over 15 rarely observed V segments, including chromosome 9 orphons, were excluded from the earlier analysis of some 590 of the donors because counts were too low. Only TCR beta chains were sequenced in this cohort, and the absence of alpha or paired-chain data limited detectable features. According to a later analysis, TCR association rates differed among HLA loci, with DRB1 alleles showing the most associated TCRs and HLA-C alleles showing the fewest. A cluster of highly shared sequence variants was judged likely to represent a technical artifact of the sequencing pipeline. In a later analysis, most CMV-associated TCR beta chains were found to appear HLA-restricted, with HLA associations seemingly driven largely by CMV exposure. The study listed 164 TCR beta chains as associated with cytomegalovirus. Three of the identified cytomegalovirus-associated TCR beta chains were confirmed in vitro to be specific for cytomegalovirus antigens. Immune exposure information for the cohort was limited to CMV serostatus. Because the 87-base-pair reads could not distinguish some IMGT-functional V segments, including TRBV6-2 and TRBV6-3, those segments were excluded. It was suggested by the authors that the approach could potentially be generalized to other disease states and immunological phenotypes. Assigning TCR associations to individual alleles was difficult when HLA alleles, especially DR and DQ, strongly co-occurred. According to a later genetic analysis, donors in an Asian-associated ancestry cluster had fewer N-insertions in productive TCRs than the approximately 700-donor mean. Correlated functional status among segregating V segments might be attributable to linkage disequilibrium, but an unknown experimental factor could not be ruled out. A later analysis found that HLA-associated TCR beta chains were more clonally expanded and had lower generation probabilities than equally common non-associated chains. V-gene and J-gene trimming of TCR beta chains was associated with a missense DCLRE1C variant in a later genetic analysis, and the association was replicated in an independent cohort. A later analysis reported that several top co-occurrence clusters appeared linked to parvovirus B19, influenza, CMV and Epstein-Barr virus. The classifier was reported to diagnose cytomegalovirus status with high specificity and sensitivity in both the original and validation cohorts. Sequencing depth was assumed to be roughly uniform across donors in the presence/absence analyses, though that assumption may not hold. In a later analysis, around 17,000 TCR beta sequences were associated with specific HLA alleles at a false discovery rate of 0.05. Because HLA typing was missing for some donors at each locus, association tests included only the typed subset. A further reported finding was that TCR beta sequences accurately predicted the HLA-A and HLA-B alleles for most subjects in the first cohort.

With regard to this clone: Its antigen has not been determined. Base qualities are not recorded, but no much larger clone differs from it by a single base.

Receptor libraries were prepared by the immunoSEQ multiplex PCR assay. For the multiplex PCR, a mixture combining 60 forward primers for TCR Vbeta segments and 13 reverse primers for TCR Jbeta segments was used. The CDR3 region of rearranged TCR beta genes was amplified from genomic DNA with a multiplex PCR assay. On the Illumina HiSeq System, the amplified TCR beta libraries were sequenced as 87-base-pair reads. Concerning the study's data processing: A later analysis counted some 74 million unique TCR beta chains across the 690 or so repertoires, and around 9.9 million of these chains were shared by at least two donors. A nearest-neighbor algorithm error-corrected the raw reads and collapsed the reads into unique sequences, merging closely related sequences to remove PCR and sequencing errors. To assign V, D and J gene segments, CDR3 sequences were aligned to IMGT reference sequences. Each retained sequence needed at least a six-nucleotide match to both a V gene segment and a J gene segment. Rearrangements were called productive when the CDR3 lacked stop codons and stayed in frame with V and J; all others were non-productive. CDR3 was defined by IMGT convention, running from the second conserved V-encoded cysteine to the conserved J-encoded phenylalanine. The earlier analysis of about 640 of the donors excluded any sequence lacking an unambiguous match to a single V gene segment. An earlier analysis of roughly 590 of the donors called V segments functional above 56.7% productive rearrangements and segregating when the between-donor standard deviation exceeded 5%. To diagnose cytomegalovirus status from the catalog of TCR beta chain sequences, a statistical classification framework was built. A later analysis assigned V and J genes by comparing TCR nucleotide sequences with IMGT/GENE-DB human TR gene sequences. The TCRdist pipeline was used in a later analysis to assign CDR3 sequences and most-parsimonious VDJ recombination scenarios. In a later analysis, each TCR beta chain was defined by its CDR3 amino acid sequence together with its V-gene family, and reads lacking a unique V-gene family were excluded. To address suspected cross-contamination and a sequencing artifact, a later analysis removed roughly 640 highly shared, low-generation-probability nucleotide sequences. For each public chain, a later analysis derived a clonal expansion index from normalized ranks of inferred template counts within each repertoire. Generation probabilities in a later analysis came from a VDJ recombination model fitted to out-of-frame rearrangements, and those results were checked against IGoR. In a later analysis, hypergeometric tests were used to score TCR-TCR, TCR-HLA and TCR-CMV co-occurrence, with a repertoire-size bias correction applied to TCR pairs. A later analysis estimated false discovery rates by permuting HLA or CMV assignments 20 times. In a later analysis, co-occurring TCRs were grouped using DBSCAN, and TCRdist sequence similarity was added for clustering within HLA-allele-positive subsets. Repertoires with fewer than 30,000 or more than 120,000 public chains, plus five repertoires with anomalous nucleotide sharing, were excluded from co-occurrence clustering. This immuneACCESS table, as held by TCRdb, lists in-frame sequences with V and J called but not all clones. Of the missing ones, under half trace to an unresolved V gene in checked studies; the others have no known cause. V, J and clone size are taken as reported in that table, and D and trimming were inferred from the DNA itself. The sample data list around 110,000 clones, and around two thirds of these were observed just once. The ten largest clones capture over 8.5% of the sample.

The cohort was made up of about 670 healthy bone marrow donors. At the time of sampling, all cohort members were nominally healthy, though unrecorded immune exposures were likely present. The donor tested CMV seropositive, placing the donor among the 290 or so seropositive members of the cohort. Each donor provided a peripheral blood sample, and peripheral blood mononuclear cells were used for TCR beta sequencing. Genomic DNA extraction from the blood cell samples was performed with the Qiagen DNeasy Blood Extraction Kit. The CDR3 has 15 amino acids, counting the end cysteine and phenylalanine. The read is trimmed to its CDR3 DNA, 45 bases read in frame from base 1. The trim is 6 bases for V and 4 bases for J, with a gap of 17 bases between the germline ends. According to the germline V gene, CDR1 reads SGHRS and CDR2 reads YFSETQ.

The source material was PBMCs. The rearrangement joined TRBV5-1 to TRBJ2-1, with the D segment identity uncertain. This TCR derives from a middle-aged woman in good health and CMV-seropositive. The sequenced DNA is TGCGCCAGCACATCCAGTCCTGCCGTTTACAATGAGCAGTTCTTC. It codes for CASTSSPAVYNEQFF.